The rows below give T cell receptor beta chains drawn from one sample of a study of human T cells and chemical hapten exposure. A single record per CDR3 protein comes from TCRdb applying MiXCR to the RACE reads. The table lists 35,000 to 45,000 distinct CDR3 sequences, 8% to 9.5% of them singletons. Material: whole blood, obtained in connection with sensitization to the hapten diphenylcyclopropenone (DPC). The receptors here all came from a woman in her thirties or forties with alopecia areata. Some clones in this sample may be carry-over from other donors' samples. The CDR3 runs from the conserved cysteine through the conserved F or W. The order of the fields is J gene, clone size, D gene, V gene, CDR3 length, CDR3 DNA, CDR3 protein. D genes are given only for firm matches. Expanded clones get a size class; other rows say once, few or many, or leave the size out.

TRBJ1-2	many	-	TRBV2	12	TGTGCCAGCGCCGACATGTACTATGGCTACACCTTC	CASADMYYGYTF
TRBJ2-1	-	TRBD2	TRBV15	17	TGTGCCACCAGCAGAGATGCCGAGACTAGCGGGGGAGTTGAGCAGTTCTTC	CATSRDAETSGGVEQFF
TRBJ2-2	few	-	TRBV6-1	14	TGTGCCAGCATATGGACAGAGAACACCGGGGAGCTGTTTTTT	CASIWTENTGELFF
TRBJ2-2	many	-	TRBV12-3/TRBV12-4	13	TGTGCCAGCAGTTTGGGGTTCGGCGGGGAGCTGTTTTTT	CASSLGFGGELFF
TRBJ2-4	-	-	TRBV19	13	TGTGCCAGTAGTATTGCAGCCAAAAACATTCAGTACTTC	CASSIAAKNIQYF
TRBJ1-5	many	-	TRBV12-3/TRBV12-4	14	TGTGCCAGCAGTATCCGGGACGCCGGAAAGCCCCAGCATTTT	CASSIRDAGKPQHF
TRBJ1-5	many	-	TRBV18	16	TGTGCCAGCTCACCATCTGGGGGTCCCAGCAATCAGCCCCAGCATTTT	CASSPSGGPSNQPQHF
TRBJ2-1	many	-	TRBV6-5	13	TGTGCCAGCAGTTACGGGTGGGGCGGTGAGCAGTTCTTC	CASSYGWGGEQFF
TRBJ2-2	few	TRBD1	TRBV2	12	TGTGCCAGCAGGGACAGGCCCGGGGAGCTGTTTTTT	CASRDRPGELFF
TRBJ2-3	many	-	TRBV28	15	TGTGCCAGCAGTTTTGTTGGTCAACCCGCGACTACGCAGTATTTT	CASSFVGQPATTQYF
TRBJ1-2	many	-	TRBV6-2/TRBV6-3	15	TGTGCCAGCAGTTACTCAGGGACGGCCAACTATGGCTACACCTTC	CASSYSGTANYGYTF
TRBJ1-5	once	-	TRBV29-1	8	TGCAGCGGCGATGGAAAGCATTTT	CSGDGKHF
TRBJ1-2	many	TRBD1	TRBV3-1	14	TGTGCCAGCAGCCTTACGCGGACAGGCTATGGCTACACCTTC	CASSLTRTGYGYTF
TRBJ2-3	few	-	TRBV7-2	15	TGTGCCAGCAGCCAGCGAAGGTCTGGCACAGATACGCAGTATTTT	CASSQRRSGTDTQYF
TRBJ2-2	many	-	TRBV28	14	TGTGCCAGCAACGAACTGTCGAACACCGGGGAGCTGTTTTTT	CASNELSNTGELFF
TRBJ1-5	many	-	TRBV15	13	TGTGCCACCAGCAGAGATAACGGGGAGCCCCAGCATTTT	CATSRDNGEPQHF
TRBJ2-3	few	-	TRBV2	13	TGTGCCATCCTCGGGCAGAGCACAGATACGCAGTATTTT	CAILGQSTDTQYF
TRBJ1-3	many	-	TRBV3-1	14	TGTGCCAGCAGCCAGGGGGCTCTTGGAAACACCATATATTTT	CASSQGALGNTIYF
TRBJ1-3	once	-	TRBV2	20	TGTGCCAGCAGCCGGGGAAGGACAGCCCCCACCACATACTCTGGAAACACCATATATTTT	CASSRGRTAPTTYSGNTIYF
TRBJ2-2	many	-	TRBV12-3/TRBV12-4	13	TGTGCCAGCAGCCACGGGCAGACCGGGGAGCTGTTTTTT	CASSHGQTGELFF
TRBJ2-7	many	TRBD1	TRBV2	15	TGTGCCAGCAGATTAGACAGGGGTATCAGCTACGAGCAGTACTTC	CASRLDRGISYEQYF
TRBJ2-3	many	TRBD1	TRBV5-4	16	TGTGCCAGCAGCTTGGAGCAGTACAGGGGTAAAGATACGCAGTATTTT	CASSLEQYRGKDTQYF
TRBJ2-7	few	TRBD2	TRBV28	17	TGTGCCAGCAGTTTACTAGCGGGGGCTTCGAACTCCTACGAGCAGTACTTC	CASSLLAGASNSYEQYF
TRBJ2-5	-	TRBD1	TRBV3-1	16	TGTGCCAGCAGCCCCGCCCGGGGAAGGGGGCTGGAGACCCAGTACTTC	CASSPARGRGLETQYF
TRBJ2-7	many	-	TRBV5-1	13	TGCGCCAGCAGCATTGGACACTACTACGAGCAGTACTTC	CASSIGHYYEQYF
TRBJ1-6	-	-	TRBV7-3	14	TGTGCCAGCAGCTTCTCGGGGAGGGATTCACCCCTCCACTTT	CASSFSGRDSPLHF
TRBJ2-5	many	-	TRBV7-2	15	TGTGCCAGCAGCGTCTCTCCATCCGGTTCCGCAACCCAGTACTTC	CASSVSPSGSATQYF
TRBJ1-5	many	-	TRBV6-2/TRBV6-3	16	TGTGCCAGCATGTCTGGGGACTTTTATAGCAATCAGCCCCAGCATTTT	CASMSGDFYSNQPQHF
TRBJ1-3	many	-	TRBV7-8	16	TGTGCCAGCAGCTTAGGACAGGCGAGCTCTGGAAACACCATATATTTT	CASSLGQASSGNTIYF
TRBJ2-7	many	-	TRBV27	13	TGTGCCAGCAGTTTAGGTAACTCCTACGAGCAGTACTTC	CASSLGNSYEQYF